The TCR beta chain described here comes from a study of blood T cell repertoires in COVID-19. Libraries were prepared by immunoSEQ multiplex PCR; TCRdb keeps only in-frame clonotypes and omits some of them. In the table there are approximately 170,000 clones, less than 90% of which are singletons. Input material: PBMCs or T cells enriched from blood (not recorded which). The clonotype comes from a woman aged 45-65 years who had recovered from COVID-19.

Written as DNA, the CDR3 is TGTGCCAGCAGCGCGGGACTAGCGGAAGAGTATGAGCAGTTCTTC. This encodes CASSAGLAEEYEQFF. This chain links TRBV7-8 with TRBJ2-1; 11 bases are shared with TRBD2. The CDR3 runs 15 residues. The germline CDR1 and CDR2 sequences are SGHVS and FQNEAQ. V lost 5 bases to trimming and J lost 8 bases; unmatched junction nucleotides: 8.